This T cell receptor (beta chain) originates from a study of early T cells in non-severe SARS-CoV-2 infection. Study background: Unpaired chains resulted from sequencing bulk RNA of unsorted whole blood.

Study-level results: Lookups in VDJdb leaned toward anti-spike CD8 responses and missed private and CD4 specificities.

Tagging with unique molecular identifiers was applied to individual cDNA molecules. One entry per CDR3 protein results from TCRdb running MiXCR on the 5' RACE reads. The sample has fewer than 100,000 distinct CDR3 sequences; over 5% are singletons. This clonotype was detected many times. What it binds is unknown. Germline V gene sequence: CDR1 MNHEY, CDR2 SVGAGI. Trimming took 0 bases from V and 6 from J, leaving 9 bases between them. This CDR3 spans 14 amino acids. The origin of this receptor is an adult who was a healthcare worker with PCR-confirmed SARS-CoV-2 infection or an uninfected control (not recorded which). Sequenced: whole blood. V and J are TRBV6-5 and TRBJ2-1; weak D call: TRBD2 (6 bases). The CDR3 region has the DNA TGTGCCAGCAGTTACTCGGAGGGAATCAATGAGCAGTTCTTC. Translated: CASSYSEGINEQFF.